These 10 T cell receptor beta chains came from one sample sequenced in a study of CXCR3-negative and CXCR3-positive naive CD8 T cells. It was by 5' RACE with UMI labels that the TRB cDNA libraries were prepared. From its re-call of the 5' RACE reads, TCRdb lists each CDR3 protein once, without DNA. The ten top clones account for approximately 22%, within a sample of tens of thousands of distinct CDR3 sequences. The sample taken for sequencing was memory CD8+ T cells from blood. These receptors originate from a human donor in good health. Some clones in this sample may be carry-over from other donors' samples.

The chain links TRBV7-9 to TRBJ2-7. This CDR3 is built from 12 residues. The V gene's germline CDR1 is SEHNR and CDR2 FQNEAQ (reference sequence). CDR3 protein: CASSAYGYEQYF.

The rearrangement joins TRBV12-3 or TRBV12-4 to TRBJ1-5; TCRdb's D call, TRBD1, is unchecked because there is no DNA. This CDR3 is 14 amino acids long. CDR3 amino acids: CASSFLLGNQPQHF.

The chain employs TRBV7-6 and TRBJ2-7. Germline lookup yields CDR1 SGHVS and CDR2 FNYEAQ. The CDR3 covers 12 residues. The CDR3 spells CASSLGRYEQYF.

This chain joins TRBV20-1 and TRBJ2-1; TCRdb lists TRBD1, though no DNA is available to test this call. The CDR3 consists of 16 residues. CDR1 is DFQATT and CDR2 is SNEGSKA in the germline V gene (reference sequence). The CDR3 here is CSARDLGGGEHNEQFF.

J is TRBJ2-7 and V is TRBV7-2. CDR3 size: 16 residues. Germline assignment: CDR1 SGHTA and CDR2 FQGNSA. This chain's CDR3 is CASSLHQGWKVYEQYF.

This chain connects TRBV27 to TRBJ2-7; TCRdb proposes TRBD1, but this gene call is untestable without DNA. Per germline, CDR1 MNHEY and CDR2 SMNVEV (reference sequence). The length of the CDR3 is 14 residues. CDR3 sequence reads: CASQVAVGSYEQYF.

This chain links TRBV29-1 with TRBJ1-1; lacking DNA, the TRBD1 call made by TCRdb goes unchecked. Germline V lookup: CDR1 SQVTM, CDR2 ANQGSEA. The CDR3 consists of 15 residues. The CDR3: CSVEERSGRNTEAFF.

The chain couples TRBV3-1 to TRBJ1-1; TCRdb proposes TRBD1, but this gene call is untestable without DNA. The CDR3 has 13 amino acids. CDR1 and CDR2 from the germline V gene are LGHDT and YNNKEL (reference sequence). CDR3 loop: CASTLEDRGEAFF.

This sequence joins TRBV20-1 and TRBJ1-1; the TRBD1 assignment by TCRdb is unverifiable without DNA. The CDR3 spans 15 residues. The V gene's germline CDR1 is DFQATT and CDR2 SNEGSKA (reference sequence). The CDR3 protein is CSASVGTAPHTEAFF.

The rearrangement joins TRBV12-5 to TRBJ1-4; the D call from TCRdb, TRBD1, cannot be confirmed without DNA. The CDR3 spans 18 residues. Germline loops: CDR1 LGHNT, CDR2 FRNRAP. The CDR3 spells CASASTASIGTGVEKLFF.